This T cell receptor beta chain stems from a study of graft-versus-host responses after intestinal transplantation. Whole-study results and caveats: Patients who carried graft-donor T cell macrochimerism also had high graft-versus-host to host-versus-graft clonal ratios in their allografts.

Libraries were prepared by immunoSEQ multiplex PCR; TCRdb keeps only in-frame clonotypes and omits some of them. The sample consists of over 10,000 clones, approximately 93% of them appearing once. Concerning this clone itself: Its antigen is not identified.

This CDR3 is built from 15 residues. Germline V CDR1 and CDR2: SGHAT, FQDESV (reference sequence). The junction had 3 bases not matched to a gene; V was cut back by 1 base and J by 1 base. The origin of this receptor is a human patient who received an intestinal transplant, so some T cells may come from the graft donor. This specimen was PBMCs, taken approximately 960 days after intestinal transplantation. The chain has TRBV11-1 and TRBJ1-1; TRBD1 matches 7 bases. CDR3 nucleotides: TGTGCCAGCAGCTTAGGGCCAGGGGGGAACACTGAAGCTTTCTTT. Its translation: CASSLGPGGNTEAFF.